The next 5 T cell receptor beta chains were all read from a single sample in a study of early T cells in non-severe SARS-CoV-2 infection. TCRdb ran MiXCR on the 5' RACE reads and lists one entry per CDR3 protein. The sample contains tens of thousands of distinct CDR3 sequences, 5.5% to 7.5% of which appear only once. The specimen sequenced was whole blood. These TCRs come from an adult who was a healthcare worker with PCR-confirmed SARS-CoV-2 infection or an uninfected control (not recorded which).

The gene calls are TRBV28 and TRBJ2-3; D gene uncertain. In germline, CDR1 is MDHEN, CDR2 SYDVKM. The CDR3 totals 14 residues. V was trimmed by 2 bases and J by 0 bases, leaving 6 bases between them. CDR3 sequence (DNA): TGTGCCAGCAGTTTAGGGGTGAGCACAGATACGCAGTATTTT. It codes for CASSLGVSTDTQYF.

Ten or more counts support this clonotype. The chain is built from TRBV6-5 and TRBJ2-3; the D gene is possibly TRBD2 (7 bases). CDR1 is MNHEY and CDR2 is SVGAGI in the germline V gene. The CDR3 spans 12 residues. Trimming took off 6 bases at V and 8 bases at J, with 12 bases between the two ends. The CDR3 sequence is CASRRRGGTQYF. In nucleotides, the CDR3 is TGTGCCAGCAGAAGAAGGGGGGGTACGCAGTATTTT.

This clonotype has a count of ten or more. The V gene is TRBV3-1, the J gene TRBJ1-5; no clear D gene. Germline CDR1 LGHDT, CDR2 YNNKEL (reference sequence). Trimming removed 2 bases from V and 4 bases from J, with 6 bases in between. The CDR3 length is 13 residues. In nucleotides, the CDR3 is TGTGCCAGCAGCCAAAGCAGGAATCAGCCCCAGCATTTT. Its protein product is CASSQSRNQPQHF.

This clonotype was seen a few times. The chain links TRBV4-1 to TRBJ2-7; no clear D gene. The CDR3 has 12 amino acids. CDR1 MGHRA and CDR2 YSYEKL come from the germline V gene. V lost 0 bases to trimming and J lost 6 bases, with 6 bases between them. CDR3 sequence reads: CASSQESGEQYF. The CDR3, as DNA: TGCGCCAGCAGCCAAGAATCCGGCGAGCAGTACTTC.

The CDR3 is CASSPGAAANEKLFF. CDR3 DNA: TGTGCCAGCAGTCCCGGGGCTGCGGCTAATGAAAAACTGTTTTTT. The chain combines TRBV28 with TRBJ1-4; TRBD1 might be the D (5 bases). Germline assignment: CDR1 MDHEN and CDR2 SYDVKM. CDR3 length: 15 residues. Trimming took off 5 bases at V and 3 bases at J, with 13 bases between the two ends.